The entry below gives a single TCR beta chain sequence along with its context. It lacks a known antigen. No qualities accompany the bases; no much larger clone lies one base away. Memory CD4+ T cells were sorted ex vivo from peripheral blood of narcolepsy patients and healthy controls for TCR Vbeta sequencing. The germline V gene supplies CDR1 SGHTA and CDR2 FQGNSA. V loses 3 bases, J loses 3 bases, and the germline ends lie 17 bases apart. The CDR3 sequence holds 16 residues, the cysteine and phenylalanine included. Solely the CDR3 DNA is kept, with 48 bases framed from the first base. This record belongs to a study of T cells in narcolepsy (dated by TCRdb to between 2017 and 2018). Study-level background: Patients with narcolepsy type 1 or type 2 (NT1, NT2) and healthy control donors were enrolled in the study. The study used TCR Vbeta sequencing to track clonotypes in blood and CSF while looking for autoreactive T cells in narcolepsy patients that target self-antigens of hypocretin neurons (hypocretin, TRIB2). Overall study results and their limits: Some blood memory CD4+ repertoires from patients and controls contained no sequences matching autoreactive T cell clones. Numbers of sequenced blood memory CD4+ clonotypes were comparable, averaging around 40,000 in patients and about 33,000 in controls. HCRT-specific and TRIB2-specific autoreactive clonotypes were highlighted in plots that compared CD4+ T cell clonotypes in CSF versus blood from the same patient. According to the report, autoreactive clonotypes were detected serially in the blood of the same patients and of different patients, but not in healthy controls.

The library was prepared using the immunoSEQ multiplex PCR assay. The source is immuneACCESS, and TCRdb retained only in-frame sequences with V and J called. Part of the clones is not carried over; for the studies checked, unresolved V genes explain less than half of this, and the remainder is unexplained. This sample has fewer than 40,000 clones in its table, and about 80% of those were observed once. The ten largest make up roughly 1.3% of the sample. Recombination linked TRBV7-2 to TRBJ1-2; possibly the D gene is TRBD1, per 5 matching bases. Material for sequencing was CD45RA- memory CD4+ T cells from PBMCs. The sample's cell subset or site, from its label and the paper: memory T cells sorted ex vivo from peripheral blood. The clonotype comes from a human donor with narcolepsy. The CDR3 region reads CASSLSARGVDYGYTF. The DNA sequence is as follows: TGTGCCAGCAGCTTGAGTGCCCGGGGGGTGGACTATGGCTACACCTTC.